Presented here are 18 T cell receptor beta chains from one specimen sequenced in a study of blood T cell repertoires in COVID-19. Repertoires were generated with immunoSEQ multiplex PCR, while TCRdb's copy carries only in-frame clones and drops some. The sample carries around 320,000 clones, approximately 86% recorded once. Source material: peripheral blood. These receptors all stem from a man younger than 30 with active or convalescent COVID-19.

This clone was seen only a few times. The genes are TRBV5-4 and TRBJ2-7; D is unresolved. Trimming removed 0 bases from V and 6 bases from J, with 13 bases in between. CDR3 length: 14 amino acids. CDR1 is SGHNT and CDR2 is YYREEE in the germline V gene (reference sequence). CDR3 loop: CASSLEATPSEQYF. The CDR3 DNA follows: TGTGCCAGCAGCTTGGAAGCCACCCCTTCCGAGCAGTACTTC.

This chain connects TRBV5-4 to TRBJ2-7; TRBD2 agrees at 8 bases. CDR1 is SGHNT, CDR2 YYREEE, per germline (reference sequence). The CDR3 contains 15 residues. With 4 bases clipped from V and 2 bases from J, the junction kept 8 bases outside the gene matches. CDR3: CASSRGSGGTYEQYF. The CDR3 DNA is TGTGCCAGCAGCCGGGGAAGCGGGGGAACCTACGAGCAGTACTTC.

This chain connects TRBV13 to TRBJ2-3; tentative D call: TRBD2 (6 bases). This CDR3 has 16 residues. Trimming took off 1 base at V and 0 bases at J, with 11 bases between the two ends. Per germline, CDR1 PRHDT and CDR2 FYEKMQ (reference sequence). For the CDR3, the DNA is TGTGCCAGCAGCTTAGTTAGCGGAACTAGCACAGATACGCAGTATTTT. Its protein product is CASSLVSGTSTDTQYF. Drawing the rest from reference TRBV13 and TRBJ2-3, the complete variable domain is AAGVIQSPRHLIKEKRETATLKCYPIPRHDTVYWYQQGPGQDPQFLISFYEKMQSDKGSIPDRFSAQQFSDYHSELNMSSLELGDSALYFCASSLVSGTSTDTQYFGPGTRLTVL.

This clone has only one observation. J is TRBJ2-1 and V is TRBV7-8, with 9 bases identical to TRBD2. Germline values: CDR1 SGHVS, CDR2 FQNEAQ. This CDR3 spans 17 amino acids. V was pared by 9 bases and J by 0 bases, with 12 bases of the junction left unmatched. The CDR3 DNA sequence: TGTGCCAGTCTTCTGACTAGCGGACTAAGCTCCTACAATGAGCAGTTCTTC. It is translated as CASLLTSGLSSYNEQFF.

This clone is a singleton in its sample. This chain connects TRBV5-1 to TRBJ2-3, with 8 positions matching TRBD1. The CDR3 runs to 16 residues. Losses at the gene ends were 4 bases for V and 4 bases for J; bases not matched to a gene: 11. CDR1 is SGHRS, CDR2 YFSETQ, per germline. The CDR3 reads CASSGGQGSGADTQYF. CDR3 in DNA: TGCGCCAGCAGCGGCGGACAGGGCAGTGGCGCAGATACGCAGTATTTT.

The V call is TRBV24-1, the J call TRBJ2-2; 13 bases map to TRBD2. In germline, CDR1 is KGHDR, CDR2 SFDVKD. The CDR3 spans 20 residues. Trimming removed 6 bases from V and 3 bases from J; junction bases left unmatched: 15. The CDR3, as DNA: TGTGCCACCAGTCCCGCCCGACTAGCGGGAGGTGGTTTGGACACCGGGGAGCTGTTTTTT. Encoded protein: CATSPARLAGGGLDTGELFF.

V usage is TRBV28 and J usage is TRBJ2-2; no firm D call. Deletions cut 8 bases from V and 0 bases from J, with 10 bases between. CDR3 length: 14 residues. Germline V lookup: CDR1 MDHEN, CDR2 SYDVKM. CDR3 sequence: CASSQTPNTGELFF. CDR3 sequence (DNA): TGTGCCAGCTCTCAGACACCGAACACCGGGGAGCTGTTTTTT.

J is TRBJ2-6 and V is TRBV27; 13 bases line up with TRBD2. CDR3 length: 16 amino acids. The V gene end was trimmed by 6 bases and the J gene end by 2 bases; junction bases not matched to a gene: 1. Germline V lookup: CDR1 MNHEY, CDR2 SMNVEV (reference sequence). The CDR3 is CASRLAGGPGANVLTF. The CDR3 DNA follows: TGTGCCAGCAGACTAGCGGGAGGGCCTGGGGCCAACGTCCTGACTTTC.

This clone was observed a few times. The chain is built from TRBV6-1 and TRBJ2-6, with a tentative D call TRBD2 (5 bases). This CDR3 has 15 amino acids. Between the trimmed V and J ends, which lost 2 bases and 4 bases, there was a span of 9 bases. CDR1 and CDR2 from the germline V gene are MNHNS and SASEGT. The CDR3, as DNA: TGTGCCAGCAGTGAAATCGGGGAGGGGGCCAACGTCCTGACTTTC. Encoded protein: CASSEIGEGANVLTF.

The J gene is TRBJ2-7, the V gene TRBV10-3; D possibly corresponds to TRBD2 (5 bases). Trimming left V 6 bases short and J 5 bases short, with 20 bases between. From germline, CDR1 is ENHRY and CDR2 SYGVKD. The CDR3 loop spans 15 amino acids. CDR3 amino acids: CAISRGSTGLDEQYF. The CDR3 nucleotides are TGTGCCATCAGCCGCGGGTCCACGGGGTTGGACGAGCAGTACTTC.

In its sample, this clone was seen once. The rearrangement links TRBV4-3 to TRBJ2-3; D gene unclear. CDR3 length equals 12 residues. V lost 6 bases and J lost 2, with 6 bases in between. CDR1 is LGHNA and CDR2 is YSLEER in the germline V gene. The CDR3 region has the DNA TGCGCCAGCAGACTGCTCACAGATACGCAGTATTTT. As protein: CASRLLTDTQYF.

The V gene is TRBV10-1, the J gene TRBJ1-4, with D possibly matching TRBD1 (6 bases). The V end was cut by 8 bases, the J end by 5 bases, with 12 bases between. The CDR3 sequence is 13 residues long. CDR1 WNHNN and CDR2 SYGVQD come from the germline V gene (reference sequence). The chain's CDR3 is CASAGTRNEKLFF. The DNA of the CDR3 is TGCGCCAGCGCCGGGACAAGAAATGAAAAACTGTTTTTT.

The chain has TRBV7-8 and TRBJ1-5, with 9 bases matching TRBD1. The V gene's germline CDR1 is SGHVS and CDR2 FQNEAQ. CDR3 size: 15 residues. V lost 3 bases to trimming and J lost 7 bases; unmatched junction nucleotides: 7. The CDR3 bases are TGTGCCAGCAGCTTGGAAGGACAGGGGCGCCAGCCCCAGCATTTT. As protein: CASSLEGQGRQPQHF.

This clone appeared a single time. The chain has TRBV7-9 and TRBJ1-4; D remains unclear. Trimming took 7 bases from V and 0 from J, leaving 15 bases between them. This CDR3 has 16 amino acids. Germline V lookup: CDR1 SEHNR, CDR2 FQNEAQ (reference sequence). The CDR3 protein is CASTVWRSATNEKLFF. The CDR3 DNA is TGTGCCAGCACCGTCTGGCGGAGTGCAACTAATGAAAAACTGTTTTTT.

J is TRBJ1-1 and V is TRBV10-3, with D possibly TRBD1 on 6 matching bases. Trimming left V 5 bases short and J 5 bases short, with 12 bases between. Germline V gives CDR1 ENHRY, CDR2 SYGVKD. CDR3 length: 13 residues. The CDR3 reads CAISFSGETEAFF. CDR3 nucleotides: TGTGCCATCAGTTTCTCAGGGGAGACTGAAGCTTTCTTT.

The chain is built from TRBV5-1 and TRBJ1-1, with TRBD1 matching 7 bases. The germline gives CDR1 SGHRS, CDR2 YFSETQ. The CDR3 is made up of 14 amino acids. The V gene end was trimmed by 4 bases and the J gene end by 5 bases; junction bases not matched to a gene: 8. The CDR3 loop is CASSETGMPTEAFF. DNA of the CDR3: TGCGCCAGCAGCGAGACAGGGATGCCGACTGAAGCTTTCTTT.

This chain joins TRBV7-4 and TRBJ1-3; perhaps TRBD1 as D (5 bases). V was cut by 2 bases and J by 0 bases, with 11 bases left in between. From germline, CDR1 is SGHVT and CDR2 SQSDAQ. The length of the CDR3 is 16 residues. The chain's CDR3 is CASSLRFTGSGNTIYF. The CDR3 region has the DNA TGTGCCAGCAGCTTAAGGTTCACAGGCTCTGGAAACACCATATATTTT.

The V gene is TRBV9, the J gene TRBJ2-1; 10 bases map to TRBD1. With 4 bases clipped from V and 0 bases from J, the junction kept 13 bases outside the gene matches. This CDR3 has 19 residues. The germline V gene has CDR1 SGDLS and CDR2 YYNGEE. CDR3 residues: CASSLDRGPPLRSYNEQFF. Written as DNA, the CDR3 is TGTGCCAGCAGCCTCGACAGGGGGCCACCCCTTCGCTCCTACAATGAGCAGTTCTTC.